The clone carrying this T cell receptor (beta chain) was counted at least ten times. This specimen belongs to a study of T cells in Graves' hyperthyroidism and ophthalmopathy. The wider study: At the time of initial diagnosis and before any treatment, peripheral blood was collected.

This CDR3 is 13 amino acids long. Germline values: CDR1 PRHDT, CDR2 FYEKMQ (reference sequence). The TCR beta CDR3 regions underwent amplification using RNA transcripts as the source. The primer set for the first-round RT-PCR of the TCR CDR3 was HTBI. From the multiplex PCR reads, TCRdb called clonotypes with MiXCR, one entry per CDR3 protein. The sample yields roughly 640,000 distinct CDR3 sequences, 16% seen once. The genes are TRBV13 and TRBJ2-3, with TRBD2 matching 11 bases. The end of the DNA is better explained by TRBJ2-5, so the J call may be wrong. The specimen was blood. This receptor was identified in a woman aged 40 to 50 with Graves' ophthalmopathy. The CDR3 spells CASSSLAGGTQYF. CDR3 DNA: TGTGCCAGCAGCTCCCTAGCGGGGGGGACCCAGTACTTC.